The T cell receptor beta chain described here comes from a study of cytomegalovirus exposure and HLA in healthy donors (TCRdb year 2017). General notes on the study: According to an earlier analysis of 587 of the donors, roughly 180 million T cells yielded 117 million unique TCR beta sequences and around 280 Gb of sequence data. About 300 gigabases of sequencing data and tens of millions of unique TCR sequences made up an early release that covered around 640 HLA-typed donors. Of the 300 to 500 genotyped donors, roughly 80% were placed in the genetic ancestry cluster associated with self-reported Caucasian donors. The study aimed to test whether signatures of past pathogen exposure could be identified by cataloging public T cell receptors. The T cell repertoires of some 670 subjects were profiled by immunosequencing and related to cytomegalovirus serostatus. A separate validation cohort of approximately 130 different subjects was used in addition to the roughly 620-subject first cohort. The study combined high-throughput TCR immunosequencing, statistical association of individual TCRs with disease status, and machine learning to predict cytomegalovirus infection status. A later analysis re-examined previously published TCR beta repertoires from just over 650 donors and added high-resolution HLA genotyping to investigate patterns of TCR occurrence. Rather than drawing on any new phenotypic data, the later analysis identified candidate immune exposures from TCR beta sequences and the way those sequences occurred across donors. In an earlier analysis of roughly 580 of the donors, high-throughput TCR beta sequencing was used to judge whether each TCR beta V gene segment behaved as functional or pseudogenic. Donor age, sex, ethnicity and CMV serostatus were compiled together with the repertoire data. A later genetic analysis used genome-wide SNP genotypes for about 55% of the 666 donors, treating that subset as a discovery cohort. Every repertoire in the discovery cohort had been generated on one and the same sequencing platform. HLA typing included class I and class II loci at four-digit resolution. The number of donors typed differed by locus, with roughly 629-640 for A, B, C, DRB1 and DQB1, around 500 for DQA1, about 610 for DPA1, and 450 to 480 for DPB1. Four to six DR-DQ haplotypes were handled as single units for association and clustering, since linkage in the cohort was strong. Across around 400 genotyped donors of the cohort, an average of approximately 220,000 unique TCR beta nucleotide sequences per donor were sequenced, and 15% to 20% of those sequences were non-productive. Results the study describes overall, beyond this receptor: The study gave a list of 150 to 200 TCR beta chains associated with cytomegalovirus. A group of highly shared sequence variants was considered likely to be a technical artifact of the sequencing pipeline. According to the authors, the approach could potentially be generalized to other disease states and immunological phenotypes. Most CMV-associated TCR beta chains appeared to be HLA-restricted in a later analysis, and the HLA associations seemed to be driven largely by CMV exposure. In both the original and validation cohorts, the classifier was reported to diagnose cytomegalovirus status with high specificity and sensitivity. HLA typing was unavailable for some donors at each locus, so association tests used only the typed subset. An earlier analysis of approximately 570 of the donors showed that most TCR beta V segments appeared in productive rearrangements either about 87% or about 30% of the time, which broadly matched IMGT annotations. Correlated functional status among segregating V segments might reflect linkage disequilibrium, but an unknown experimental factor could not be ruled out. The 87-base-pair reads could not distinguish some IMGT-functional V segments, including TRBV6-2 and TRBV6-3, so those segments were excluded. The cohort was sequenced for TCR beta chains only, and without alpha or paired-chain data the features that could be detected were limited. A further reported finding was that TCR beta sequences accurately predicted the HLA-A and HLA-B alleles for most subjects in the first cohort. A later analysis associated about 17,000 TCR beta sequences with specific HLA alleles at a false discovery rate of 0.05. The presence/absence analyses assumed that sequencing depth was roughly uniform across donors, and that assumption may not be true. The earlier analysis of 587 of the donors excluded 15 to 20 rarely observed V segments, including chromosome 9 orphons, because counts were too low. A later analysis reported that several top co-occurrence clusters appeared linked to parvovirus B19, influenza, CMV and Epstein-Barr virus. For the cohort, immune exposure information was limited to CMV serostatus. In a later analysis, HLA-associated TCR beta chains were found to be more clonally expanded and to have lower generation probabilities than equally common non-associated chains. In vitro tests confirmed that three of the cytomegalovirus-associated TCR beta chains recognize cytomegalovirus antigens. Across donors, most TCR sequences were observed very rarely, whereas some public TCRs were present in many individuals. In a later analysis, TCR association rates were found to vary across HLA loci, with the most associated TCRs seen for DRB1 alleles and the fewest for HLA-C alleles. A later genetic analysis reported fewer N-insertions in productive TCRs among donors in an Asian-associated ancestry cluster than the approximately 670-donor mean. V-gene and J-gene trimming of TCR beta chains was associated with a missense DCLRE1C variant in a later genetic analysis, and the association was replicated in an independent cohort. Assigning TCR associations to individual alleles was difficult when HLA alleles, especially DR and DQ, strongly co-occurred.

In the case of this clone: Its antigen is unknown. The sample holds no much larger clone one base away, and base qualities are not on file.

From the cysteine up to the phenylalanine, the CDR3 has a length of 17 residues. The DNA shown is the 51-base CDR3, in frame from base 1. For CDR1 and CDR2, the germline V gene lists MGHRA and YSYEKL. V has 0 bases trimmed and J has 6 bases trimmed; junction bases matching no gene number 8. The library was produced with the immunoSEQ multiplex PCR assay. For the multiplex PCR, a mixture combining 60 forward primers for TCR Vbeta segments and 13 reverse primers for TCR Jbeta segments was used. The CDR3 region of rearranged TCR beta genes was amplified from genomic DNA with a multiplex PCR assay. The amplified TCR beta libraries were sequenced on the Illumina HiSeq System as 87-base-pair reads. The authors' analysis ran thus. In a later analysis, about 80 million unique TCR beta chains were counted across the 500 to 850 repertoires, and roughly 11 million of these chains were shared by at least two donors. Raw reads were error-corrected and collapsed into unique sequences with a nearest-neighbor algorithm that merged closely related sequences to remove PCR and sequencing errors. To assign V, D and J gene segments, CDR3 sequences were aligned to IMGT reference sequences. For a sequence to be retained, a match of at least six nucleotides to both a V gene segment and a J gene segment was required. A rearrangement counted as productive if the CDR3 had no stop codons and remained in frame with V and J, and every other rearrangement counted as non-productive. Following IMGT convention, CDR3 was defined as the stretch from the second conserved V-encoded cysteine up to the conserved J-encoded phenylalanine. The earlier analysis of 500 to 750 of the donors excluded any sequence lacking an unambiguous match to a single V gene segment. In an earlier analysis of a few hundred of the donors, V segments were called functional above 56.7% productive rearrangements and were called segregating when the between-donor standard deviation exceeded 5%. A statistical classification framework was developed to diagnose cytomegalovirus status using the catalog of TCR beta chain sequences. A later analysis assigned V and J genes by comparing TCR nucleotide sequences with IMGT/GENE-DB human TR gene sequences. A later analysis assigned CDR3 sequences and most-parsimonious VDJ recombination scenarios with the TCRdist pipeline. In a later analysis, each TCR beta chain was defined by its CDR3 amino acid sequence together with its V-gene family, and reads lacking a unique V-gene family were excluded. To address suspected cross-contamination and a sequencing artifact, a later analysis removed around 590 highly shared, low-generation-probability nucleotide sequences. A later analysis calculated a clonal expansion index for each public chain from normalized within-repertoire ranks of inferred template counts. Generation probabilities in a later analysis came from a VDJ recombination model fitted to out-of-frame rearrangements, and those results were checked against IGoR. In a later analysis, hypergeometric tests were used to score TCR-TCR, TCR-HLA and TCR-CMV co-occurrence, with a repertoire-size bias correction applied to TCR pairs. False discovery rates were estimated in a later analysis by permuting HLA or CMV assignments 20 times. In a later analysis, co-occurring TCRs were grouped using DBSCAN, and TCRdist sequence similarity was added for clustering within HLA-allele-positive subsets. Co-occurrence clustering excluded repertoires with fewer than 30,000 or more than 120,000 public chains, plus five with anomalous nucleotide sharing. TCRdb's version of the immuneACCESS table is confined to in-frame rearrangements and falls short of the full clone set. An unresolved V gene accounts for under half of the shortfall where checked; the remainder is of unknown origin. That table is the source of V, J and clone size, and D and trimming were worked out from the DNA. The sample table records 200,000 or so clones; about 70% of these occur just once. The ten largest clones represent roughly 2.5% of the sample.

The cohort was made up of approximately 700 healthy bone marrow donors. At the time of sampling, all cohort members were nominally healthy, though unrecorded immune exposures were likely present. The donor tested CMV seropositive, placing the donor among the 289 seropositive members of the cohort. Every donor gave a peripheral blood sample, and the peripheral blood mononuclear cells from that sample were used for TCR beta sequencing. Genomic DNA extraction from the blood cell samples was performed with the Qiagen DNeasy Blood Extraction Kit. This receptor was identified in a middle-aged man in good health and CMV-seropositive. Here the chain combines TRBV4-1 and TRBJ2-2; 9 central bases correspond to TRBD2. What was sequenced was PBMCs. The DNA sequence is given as TGCGCCAGCAGCCAAGACGGTTTCGGCGGGGGGGCCGGGGAGCTGTTTTTT. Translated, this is CASSQDGFGGGAGELFF.